Sequencing of this T cell receptor (beta chain) was carried out in a study of shared clonotypes between healthy human individuals. Study context: Those who served as donors were a couple of women and three men between the ages of 18 and 49.

Deep level was the assay's run setting. The method was immunoSEQ multiplex PCR; TCRdb's version includes in-frame clones alone and lacks a portion of them. The table records 1,500,000 or so clones, around 97% of them present only once. General study results and limits: Unshared clonotypes carried lower generation probabilities than those common to all four donors.

A split of CD4+ cells into CD45RA+ naive and CD45RA-negative memory subsets was performed. This clone was detected once. Its cognate antigen is unknown. Per germline, CDR1 SGHRS and CDR2 YFSETQ. This CDR3 is 13 amino acids long. The V end was cut by 4 bases, the J end by 4 bases, with 11 bases between. The chain joins TRBV5-1 to TRBJ2-5; TRBD2 might be the D (6 bases). The receptor's source is a man aged 30 to 39 in good health. Input material: naive CD4+ T cells sorted from blood. Subset meaning: CD45RA+ positively selected. The CDR3 DNA reads TGCGCCAGCAGCCTGGCACTAGCAGAGACCCAGTACTTC. Translating gives CASSLALAETQYF.